This TCR beta chain emerged from a study of blood T cell repertoires in COVID-19. About the research overall: Italy, Spain and the United States were the sources of the convalescent and acute COVID-19 samples.

How the authors handled the data: Amplifying reference gene primers gave estimates of nucleated cell counts. The repertoire was sequenced with immunoSEQ multiplex PCR; TCRdb's copy has only in-frame clones and lacks some. D and trimming were read from the DNA, whereas the V and J calls and clone size are those reported in that table. The sample lists a few hundred thousand clones, roughly nine tenths occurring once. Unmatched junction bases numbered 5, after V lost 0 bases and J lost 7 bases. This CDR3 is 16 amino acids long. Germline CDR1 reads ENHRY; CDR2 reads SYGVKD. The genes are TRBV10-3 and TRBJ1-4, with TRBD1 identical over 10 bases. This clonotype was obtained from a woman aged 25 to 45 with COVID-19, enrolled during active disease. The sample consisted of peripheral blood. In DNA form, the CDR3 reads TGTGCCATCAGTGAGTCGAGGACAGGGGGGAGTGAAAAACTGTTTTTT. It specifies CAISESRTGGSEKLFF.